This record looks at one TCR beta chain sequence and its context. Its antigen remains unidentified. This entry comes from a study of OX40 agonist ivuxolimab in advanced cancers. Study results and caveats: Among the lowest peripheral clonal expansion occurred in 0.1-3.0 mg/kg partial responders.

The data were produced by immunoSEQ multiplex PCR, yet TCRdb's version contains in-frame clones alone and is incomplete. The sample lists roughly 50,000 clones, roughly 81% seen once, with around 7.8% in the top ten. The sequence derives from an adult with an advanced solid tumor such as melanoma, head and neck, liver or kidney cancer. This material consisted of CD4+ or CD8+ T cells sorted from blood, taken in a trial of the OX40 agonist ivuxolimab.

The CDR3 sequence: CASSRGLAGRTDTQYF. The CDR3 bases are TGTGCCAGCTCACGGGGGCTAGCGGGGCGCACAGATACGCAGTATTTT. The V gene is TRBV18, the J gene TRBJ2-3; 9 bases fit TRBD2. With V trimmed by 4 bases and J by 1 base, 6 bases remained unmatched. This CDR3 has 16 residues. Per germline, CDR1 KGHSH and CDR2 LQKENI.